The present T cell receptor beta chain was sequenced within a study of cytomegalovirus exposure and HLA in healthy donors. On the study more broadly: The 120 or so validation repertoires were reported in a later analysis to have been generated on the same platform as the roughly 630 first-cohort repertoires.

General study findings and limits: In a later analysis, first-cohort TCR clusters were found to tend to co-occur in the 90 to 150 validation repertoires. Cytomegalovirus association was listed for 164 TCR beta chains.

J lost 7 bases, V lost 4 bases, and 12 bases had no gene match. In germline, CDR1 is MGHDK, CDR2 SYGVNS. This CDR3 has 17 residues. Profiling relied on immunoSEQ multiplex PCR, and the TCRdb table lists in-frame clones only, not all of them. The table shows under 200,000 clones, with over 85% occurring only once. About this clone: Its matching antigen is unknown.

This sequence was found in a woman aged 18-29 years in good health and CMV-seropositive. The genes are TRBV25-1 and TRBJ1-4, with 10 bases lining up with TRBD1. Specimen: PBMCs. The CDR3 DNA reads TGTGCCAGCAGTGGGCGACAGGGGGCGCGGCGTAGTGAAAAACTGTTTTTT. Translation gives CASSGRQGARRSEKLFF.